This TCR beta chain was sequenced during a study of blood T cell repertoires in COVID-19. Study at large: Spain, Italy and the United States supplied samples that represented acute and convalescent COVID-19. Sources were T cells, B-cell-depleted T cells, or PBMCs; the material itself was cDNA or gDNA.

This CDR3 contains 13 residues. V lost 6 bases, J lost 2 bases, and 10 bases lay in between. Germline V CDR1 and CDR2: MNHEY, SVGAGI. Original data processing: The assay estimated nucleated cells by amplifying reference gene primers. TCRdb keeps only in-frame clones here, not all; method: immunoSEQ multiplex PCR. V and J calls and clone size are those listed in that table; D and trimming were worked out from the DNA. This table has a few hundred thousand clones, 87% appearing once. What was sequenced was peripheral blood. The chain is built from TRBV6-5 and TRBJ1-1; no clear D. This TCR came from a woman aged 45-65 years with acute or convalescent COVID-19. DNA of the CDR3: TGTGCCAGCAGCGTACGGGATAACACTGAAGCTTTCTTT. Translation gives CASSVRDNTEAFF.